This TCR beta chain was found in a study of blood T cell repertoires in COVID-19. Authors' analysis steps: Reference gene primer amplification gave estimated nucleated cell counts. Clones were read by immunoSEQ multiplex PCR, and TCRdb kept only the in-frame ones, dropping some. V and J calls and clone size are those listed in that table; D and trimming were worked out from the DNA. The sample lists over 55,000 clones; roughly four fifths were seen once. This clone was seen only a few times. This CDR3 is 15 amino acids long. Sequenced material: peripheral blood. This clonotype was obtained from a human donor in a cohort sampled during active COVID-19. The chain employs TRBV12-2 and TRBJ1-5; the table's D call of TRBD1 was not tested on the DNA. TRBV12-2 is classified as a pseudogene. CDR3 nucleotide sequence: TGTGCAAGTCGCTTAGCGGACGGACAGTCCCAGCCCCAGCATTTT. Protein sequence: CASRLADGQSQPQHF.